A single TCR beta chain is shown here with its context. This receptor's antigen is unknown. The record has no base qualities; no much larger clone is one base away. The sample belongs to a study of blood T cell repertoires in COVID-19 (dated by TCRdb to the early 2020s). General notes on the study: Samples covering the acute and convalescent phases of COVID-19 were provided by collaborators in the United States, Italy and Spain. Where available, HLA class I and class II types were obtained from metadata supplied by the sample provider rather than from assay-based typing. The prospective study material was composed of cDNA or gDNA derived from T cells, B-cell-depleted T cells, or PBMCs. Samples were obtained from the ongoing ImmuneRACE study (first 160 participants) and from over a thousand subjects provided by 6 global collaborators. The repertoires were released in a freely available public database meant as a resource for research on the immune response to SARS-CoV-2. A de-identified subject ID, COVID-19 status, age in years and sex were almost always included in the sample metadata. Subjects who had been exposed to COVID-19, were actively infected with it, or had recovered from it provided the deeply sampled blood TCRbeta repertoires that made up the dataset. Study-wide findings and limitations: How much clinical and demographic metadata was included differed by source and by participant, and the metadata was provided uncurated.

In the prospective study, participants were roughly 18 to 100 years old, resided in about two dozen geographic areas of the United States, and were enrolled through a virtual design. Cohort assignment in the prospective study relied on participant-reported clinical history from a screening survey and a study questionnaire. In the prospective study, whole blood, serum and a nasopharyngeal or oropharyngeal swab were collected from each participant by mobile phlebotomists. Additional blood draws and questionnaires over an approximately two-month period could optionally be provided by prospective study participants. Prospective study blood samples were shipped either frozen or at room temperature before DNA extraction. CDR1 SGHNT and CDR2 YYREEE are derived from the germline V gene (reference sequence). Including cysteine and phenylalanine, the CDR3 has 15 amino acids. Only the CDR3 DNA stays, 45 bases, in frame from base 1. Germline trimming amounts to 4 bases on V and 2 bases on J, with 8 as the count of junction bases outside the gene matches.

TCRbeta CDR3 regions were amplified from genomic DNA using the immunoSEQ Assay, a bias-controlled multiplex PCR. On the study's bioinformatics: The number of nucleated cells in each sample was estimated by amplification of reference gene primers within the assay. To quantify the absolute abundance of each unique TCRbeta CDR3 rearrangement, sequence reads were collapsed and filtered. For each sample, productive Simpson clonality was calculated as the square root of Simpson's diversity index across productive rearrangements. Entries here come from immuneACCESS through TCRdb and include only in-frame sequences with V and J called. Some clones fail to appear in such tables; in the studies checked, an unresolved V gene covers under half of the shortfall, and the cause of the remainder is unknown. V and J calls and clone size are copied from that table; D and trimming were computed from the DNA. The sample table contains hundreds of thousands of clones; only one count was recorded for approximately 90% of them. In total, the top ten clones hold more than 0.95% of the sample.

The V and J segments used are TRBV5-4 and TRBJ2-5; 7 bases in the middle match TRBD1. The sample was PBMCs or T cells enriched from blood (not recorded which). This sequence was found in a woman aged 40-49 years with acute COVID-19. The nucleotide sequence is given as TGTGCCAGCAGCCGAGACCAGACAGGGCAAGAGACCCAGTACTTC. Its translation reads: CASSRDQTGQETQYF.